This is a list of T cell receptor beta chains from one sample in a study of blood T cell repertoires in COVID-19. Produced via immunoSEQ multiplex PCR; TCRdb's table is partial and in-frame only. The data contain about 190,000 clones, 88% of them singletons. Sequenced sample: peripheral blood. All receptors come from a human donor in a cohort sampled during active COVID-19. Each CDR3 is given with its conserved first and last residue. The D gene is left open where the match is weak. Clone size is given for some rows only: seen once, a few or many times, or a class if the clone is expanded.

TRBV19	-	TRBJ2-1	-	TGTGCCAGTAGTATATTGGGGGGGGCCTATGAGCAGTTCTTC	CASSILGGAYEQFF
TRBV6-2/TRBV6-3	-	TRBJ2-1	-	TGTGCCAGCAGTTACTGGGCTAGAGGGTACAATGAGCAGTTCTTC	CASSYWARGYNEQFF
TRBV29-1	-	TRBJ2-7	TRBD1	TGCAGCGTTGCATTTGGACAGGCCTACGAGCAGTACTTC	CSVAFGQAYEQYF
TRBV6-2/TRBV6-3	-	TRBJ2-1	TRBD2	TGTGCCAGCAGCTCTCTAGCGGGGGGACACAATGAGCAGTTCTTC	CASSSLAGGHNEQFF
TRBV5-1	-	TRBJ1-2	-	TGCGCCAGCAGCTTGGGGCAGGGCCCTCAAAACTATGGCTACACCTTC	CASSLGQGPQNYGYTF
TRBV5-1	-	TRBJ2-7	TRBD2	TGCGCCAGCAGCCCGGGGACTAGTGGGTCCGAGCAGTACTTC	CASSPGTSGSEQYF
TRBV19	once	TRBJ1-5	TRBD1	TGTGCCAGTAGCCCCCAGGGAACAGGGGGAACTCAGCCCCAGCATTTT	CASSPQGTGGTQPQHF
TRBV10-1	-	TRBJ1-1	TRBD1	TGCGCCAGCAGATTGGGACAGGGCACTGAAGCTTTCTTT	CASRLGQGTEAFF
TRBV30	-	TRBJ1-4	TRBD1	TGTGCCTGGAGGAACACTCGGGACAGGGGGCTATTAGGAACTAATGAAAAACTGTTTTTT	CAWRNTRDRGLLGTNEKLFF
TRBV7-2	-	TRBJ2-7	TRBD2	TGTGCCAGCAGCTTCACTAGCGGCGCCTACGAGCAGTACTTC	CASSFTSGAYEQYF
TRBV13	-	TRBJ2-5	TRBD1	TGTGCCAGCAGCCGTTTCGCTTACAGGGGGCTTCTAGAGACCCAGTACTTC	CASSRFAYRGLLETQYF
TRBV7-5	few	TRBJ1-1	-	TGTGTCAGAAGCTTAGGTAAAGCTTTCTTT	CVRSLGKAFF
TRBV7-2	-	TRBJ2-2	TRBD1	TGTGCCAGCAGCTTCAGGACAGGGACCCTTCTATCAACCGGGGAGCTGTTTTTT	CASSFRTGTLLSTGELFF
TRBV6-5	-	TRBJ1-2	TRBD1	TGTGCCAGCAGCCAAACCTACAGGGGACCGTATGGCTACACCTTC	CASSQTYRGPYGYTF
TRBV28	few	TRBJ1-4	TRBD1	TGTGCCAGCAGTTACACAGGGGAGGAAAAACTGTTTTTT	CASSYTGEEKLFF
TRBV29-1	-	TRBJ2-7	-	TGCAGCGTCTTCGACACCTACGAGCAGTACTTC	CSVFDTYEQYF
TRBV4-3	few	TRBJ2-5	TRBD2	TGCGCCAGCAGCCAAGATCGCTCAGCGGGGGGGCAAGAGACCCAGTACTTC	CASSQDRSAGGQETQYF
TRBV7-9	-	TRBJ1-6	-	TGTGCCAGCAGCTCTGAAATAGCACCCCTCCACTTT	CASSSEIAPLHF
TRBV6-6	-	TRBJ2-1	TRBD1	TGTGCCAGCAGCCGGACAGGGGCAATCAGTGAGCAGTTCTTC	CASSRTGAISEQFF
TRBV10-3	-	TRBJ1-1	-	TGTGCCACCCGAACAGGTCACACTGAAGCTTTCTTT	CATRTGHTEAFF
TRBV6-5	-	TRBJ1-5	TRBD1	TGTGCCAGCCGGGGACAGGGTAACGGTCAGCCCCAGCATTTT	CASRGQGNGQPQHF
TRBV9	-	TRBJ1-2	TRBD1	TGTGCCAGCAGCATCGGGACAGGGGAAGGCTACACCTTC	CASSIGTGEGYTF
TRBV28	-	TRBJ1-6	-	TGTGCCAGCAGTTCGCAAAAGGGAGTTAATAATTCACCCCTCCACTTT	CASSSQKGVNNSPLHF
TRBV9	-	TRBJ2-2	TRBD2	TGTGCCAGCAGCGTAGTAGCGGGAGGGCCAGGAAACACCGGGGAGCTGTTTTTT	CASSVVAGGPGNTGELFF
TRBV19	-	TRBJ1-5	TRBD1	TGTGCCAGTAGGATGACAGGGGCCTATAGCAATCAGCCCCAGCATTTT	CASRMTGAYSNQPQHF
TRBV29-1	few	TRBJ1-1	-	TGCAGCGCACTCAGGGGCACGGGGGGCACTGAAGCTTTCTTT	CSALRGTGGTEAFF
TRBV18	once	TRBJ2-5	TRBD2	TGTGCCAGCTCCCTCGGGACTAGCGGGACACAAGAGACCCAGTACTTC	CASSLGTSGTQETQYF
TRBV18	-	TRBJ2-7	-	TGTGCCAGCTCACCAGGGAGAAGCTCCTACGAGCAGTACTTC	CASSPGRSSYEQYF
TRBV9	-	TRBJ2-1	TRBD2	TGTGCCAGCAGCGTATATTCCAGCGGGGACAATGAGCAGTTCTTC	CASSVYSSGDNEQFF
TRBV6-2/TRBV6-3	-	TRBJ1-5	TRBD1	TGTGCCAGCAGTTTGCTTGCGACAGGGAGCAATCAGCCCCAGCATTTT	CASSLLATGSNQPQHF
TRBV30	once	TRBJ1-3	-	TGTGCCTGGAGTGTAAGGGGGTCCTACTCTGGAAACACCATATATTTT	CAWSVRGSYSGNTIYF
TRBV27	-	TRBJ2-5	-	TGTGCCAGCAGTCCTTGGACTGGGGAGACCCAGTACTTC	CASSPWTGETQYF
TRBV9	-	TRBJ1-6	-	TGTGCCAGCAGCGTAAGCGGGGCGCCCAACAATTCACCCCTCCACTTT	CASSVSGAPNNSPLHF
TRBV27	-	TRBJ1-5	TRBD1	TGTGCCAGCAAGGCGGGACAGGGGAGTCAGCCCCAGCATTTT	CASKAGQGSQPQHF
TRBV4-3	-	TRBJ1-1	-	TGCGCCAGCAGCCACTATACGAACACTGAAGCTTTCTTT	CASSHYTNTEAFF
TRBV3-1/TRBV3-2	once	TRBJ1-2	TRBD1	TGTGCCAGCAGCCAAGGATCCAGGGGGCGCATATATGGCTACACCTTC	CASSQGSRGRIYGYTF
TRBV5-8	-	TRBJ2-6	-	TGTGCCAGAAATCGGCAACAGGGATTCTCTGGGGCCAACGTCCTGACTTTC	CARNRQQGFSGANVLTF
TRBV2	few	TRBJ1-5	TRBD1	TGTGCCAGCAGGGGACAGGGTAATCAGCCCCAGCATTTT	CASRGQGNQPQHF
TRBV19	-	TRBJ2-7	TRBD2	TGTGCCAGTAGTATAGGTGCGGGGGGGCCCGTATCGCAGTACTTC	CASSIGAGGPVSQYF
TRBV11-2	-	TRBJ2-1	-	TGTGCCAGCGGCTCCGCCCGGAATGAGCAGTTCTTC	CASGSARNEQFF
TRBV5-1	-	TRBJ2-3	-	TGCGCCAGCAGCTTGGAACCTAGCGGCACAGATACGCAGTATTTT	CASSLEPSGTDTQYF
TRBV7-9	-	TRBJ2-2	TRBD2	TGTGCCAGCGCGGCTAGCGGAGTTGTGAACACCGGGGAGCTGTTTTTT	CASAASGVVNTGELFF
TRBV5-6	once	TRBJ2-2	TRBD2	TGTGCCAGCAGCGCTACCATAGCGGGAGGGACCGGGGAGCTGTTTTTT	CASSATIAGGTGELFF
TRBV5-4	-	TRBJ2-7	TRBD1	TGTGCCAGCAGCGAGTATTCCGGGACAGGGGACCACGAGCAGTACTTC	CASSEYSGTGDHEQYF
TRBV29-1	once	TRBJ2-5	-	TGCAGCGTTGAAGAGACGGGGGAGACCCAGTACTTC	CSVEETGETQYF
TRBV11-3	-	TRBJ2-3	TRBD2	TGTGCCAGCAGCGTGGGGACTAGCGGGGGGACTAGCACAGATACGCAGTATTTT	CASSVGTSGGTSTDTQYF
TRBV24-1	-	TRBJ1-1	TRBD1	TGTGCCACCAGTGACTTCAGGGGGCTCACTGAAGCTTTCTTT	CATSDFRGLTEAFF